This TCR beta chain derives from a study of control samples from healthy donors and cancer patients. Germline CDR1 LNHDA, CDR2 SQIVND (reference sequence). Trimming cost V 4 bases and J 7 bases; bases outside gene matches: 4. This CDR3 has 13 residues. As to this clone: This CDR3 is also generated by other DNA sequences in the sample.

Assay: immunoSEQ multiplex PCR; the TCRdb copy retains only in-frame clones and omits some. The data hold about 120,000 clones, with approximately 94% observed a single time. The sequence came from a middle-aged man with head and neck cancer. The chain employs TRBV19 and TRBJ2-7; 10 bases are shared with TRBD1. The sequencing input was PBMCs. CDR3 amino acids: CASSRDRGDEQYF. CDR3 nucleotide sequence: TGTGCCAGTAGTAGGGACAGGGGAGATGAGCAGTACTTC.